This TCR beta chain was captured in a study of T cells after yellow fever vaccination. Study context: In the case of low-cell-number fractions, SMART-Seq v4 Ultra Low Input was used for preparation.

This clonotype was found a few times. The target antigen is unknown. Whole-study findings and limits: On re-exposure, the response was weaker but peaked faster, at day 5 versus 15. FACS-sorted repertoires could contain abundant clonotypes contaminating from the bulk population.

Template switching with 5'RACE generated the TCR cDNA and added a universal primer site and UMIs. MiXCR was run by TCRdb on the 5' RACE reads, yielding one entry per CDR3 protein. In the table there are more than 450,000 distinct CDR3 sequences, roughly a fifth of which are singletons. This CDR3 comprises 13 residues. Germline V gene lookup returns CDR1 MNHEY and CDR2 SVGAGI. Trimming took off 4 bases at V and 0 bases at J, with 6 bases between the two ends. The specimen was PBMCs, collected 21 days after the first yellow fever vaccination. The chain is built from TRBV6-5 and TRBJ2-5; no firm D call. The clonotype comes from a young man who received the YFV17D yellow fever vaccine. DNA for the CDR3: TGTGCCAGCAGTTTTAAGTACCAAGAGACCCAGTACTTC. Amino acid sequence: CASSFKYQETQYF.